Below are 31 T cell receptor beta chains sequenced from a single sample in a study of blood T cell repertoires in COVID-19. TCRdb's copy holds only in-frame clones and misses some; the assay was immunoSEQ multiplex PCR. In the table there are over 110,000 clones, approximately 88% of which are singletons. The sequencing sample was made of peripheral blood. The receptors shown here come from a human donor in a cohort sampled during active COVID-19.

V and J are TRBV5-5 and TRBJ2-7; 11 positions match TRBD1. CDR3 length equals 15 residues. V was clipped by 1 base and J by 5 bases; unmatched bases: 5. From germline, CDR1 is SGHKS and CDR2 YYEKEE (reference sequence). In nucleotides, the CDR3 is TGTGCCAGCAGCTTGCAAGGACAGGGGGCTAACGAGCAGTACTTC. Translating gives CASSLQGQGANEQYF.

This clone was seen a single time. This chain links TRBV19 with TRBJ1-4, with 7 bases that match TRBD1. The V segment lost 5 bases and the J segment 0 bases; nucleotides outside the gene matches: 3. The germline gives CDR1 LNHDA, CDR2 SQIVND (reference sequence). The CDR3 totals 15 residues. The CDR3 DNA follows: TGTGCCAGTAGTGTTGGGACAGCAACTAATGAAAAACTGTTTTTT. It codes for CASSVGTATNEKLFF.

The chain recombines TRBV18 with TRBJ1-5; D uncertain. Trimming took 5 bases from V and 1 from J, leaving 15 bases between them. The CDR3 consists of 16 residues. Germline CDR1 and CDR2: KGHSH and LQKENI. The CDR3 protein is CASSAGGPGSNQPQHF. For the CDR3, the DNA is TGTGCCAGCTCAGCCGGTGGGCCGGGGAGCAATCAGCCCCAGCATTTT.

The chain has TRBV6-2 or TRBV6-3 and TRBJ2-1; tentative D call: TRBD2 (6 bases). V was trimmed by 5 bases and J by 8 bases, leaving 16 bases between them. Germline values: CDR1 MNHEY, CDR2 SVGEGT. The CDR3 has 14 residues. The CDR3: CASSPSGGAYEQFF. The CDR3 DNA sequence: TGTGCCAGCAGTCCCTCTGGAGGGGCGTATGAGCAGTTCTTC.

The chain's CDR3 is CASSLARVEETQYF. CDR3 nucleotides: TGTGCCAGCAGCTTAGCCAGGGTAGAGGAGACCCAGTACTTC. V usage is TRBV7-9 and J usage is TRBJ2-5, with D possibly being TRBD1 (5 bases). The V end lost 0 bases, the J end lost 5 bases, and 10 bases lay between the germline ends. The length of the CDR3 is 14 residues. Germline CDR1 SEHNR, CDR2 FQNEAQ (reference sequence). The full variable domain, rest sourced from reference TRBV7-9 and TRBJ2-5, is DTGVSQNPRHKITKRGQNVTFRCDPISEHNRLYWYRQTLGQGPEFLTYFQNEAQLEKSRLLSDRFSAERPKGSFSTLEIQRTEQGDSAMYLCASSLARVEETQYFGPGTRLLVL.

This clone came up a few times. The rearrangement joins TRBV5-1 to TRBJ2-3, with 7 bases fitting TRBD1. The junction had 4 bases not matched to a gene; V was cut back by 3 bases and J by 6 bases. Per germline, CDR1 SGHRS and CDR2 YFSETQ. The CDR3 has 13 amino acids. The CDR3 DNA sequence: TGCGCCAGCAGCTCTCCACAGGGGGATACGCAGTATTTT. Residues: CASSSPQGDTQYF.

V usage is TRBV28 and J usage is TRBJ1-4; tentative D call: TRBD1 (6 bases). In germline, CDR1 is MDHEN, CDR2 SYDVKM. Between the trimmed V and J ends, which lost 4 bases and 0 bases, there was a span of 12 bases. The CDR3 covers 16 residues. The CDR3 protein is CASSSPWTATNEKLFF. The CDR3 DNA sequence: TGTGCCAGCAGTTCACCCTGGACAGCAACTAATGAAAAACTGTTTTTT.

J is TRBJ2-6 and V is TRBV5-8, with 8 bases that match TRBD2. The trim removed 2 bases at V and 0 bases at J, leaving 1 base unmatched. This CDR3 contains 16 residues. CDR1 SGHTS and CDR2 YDEGEE come from the germline V gene. The CDR3 loop reads CASSFGGVSGANVLTF. The CDR3 nucleotides read TGTGCCAGCAGCTTCGGGGGGGTCTCTGGGGCCAACGTCCTGACTTTC.

The rearrangement links TRBV14 to TRBJ2-7; 7 bases fit TRBD2. Germline V gene data show CDR1 as SGHDN and CDR2 as FVKESK. The CDR3 covers 17 residues. V lost 1 base to trimming and J lost 4 bases; unmatched junction nucleotides: 13. CDR3 region: CASSQGTWGGFEYEQYF. In DNA, the CDR3 is TGTGCCAGCAGCCAAGGGACATGGGGAGGGTTCGAATACGAGCAGTACTTC.

V and J are TRBV20-1 and TRBJ2-1; 8 bases fit TRBD2. The CDR3 is made up of 14 amino acids. Unmatched junction bases numbered 8, after V lost 3 bases and J lost 7 bases. CDR1 is DFQATT and CDR2 is SNEGSKA in the germline V gene (reference sequence). The CDR3 region is CSASRLAGVNEQFF. CDR3 bases: TGCAGTGCTAGTCGTCTAGCGGGTGTGAATGAGCAGTTCTTC.

This chain connects TRBV29-1 to TRBJ1-2, with 7 bases aligning to TRBD1. Germline CDR1 and CDR2: SQVTM and ANQGSEA. V lost 2 bases, J lost 6 bases, and 6 bases stayed unmatched. The CDR3 spans 13 residues. The CDR3 sequence: CSVERGRFDGYTF. The CDR3 nucleotides are TGCAGCGTTGAAAGGGGGCGCTTCGATGGCTACACCTTC.

This clone was seen only once. The V gene is TRBV12-2, the J gene TRBJ1-5; the D call TRBD1 from the table was never checked on the DNA. TRBV12-2 is recorded as a pseudogene. The CDR3 runs to 19 residues. The CDR3, as DNA: TGTGCAAGTCGCTTAGGGGGACAGGGTGAAGTTTATAGCAATCAGCCCCAGCATTTT. Translating gives CASRLGGQGEVYSNQPQHF.

The chain carries TRBV19 and TRBJ2-1; 7 bases fit TRBD2. The CDR3 is 13 residues long. The germline V gene has CDR1 LNHDA and CDR2 SQIVND (reference sequence). Germline trimming cut 7 bases from V and 13 bases from J; bases unmatched to any gene: 13. The CDR3 nucleotides are TGTGCCAGTAATTGGGGAGGGCCTGGTGCACAGTTCTTC. This translates into CASNWGGPGAQFF. Complete variable domain (other parts from reference TRBV19 and TRBJ2-1): DGGITQSPKYLFRKEGQNVTLSCEQNLNHDAMYWYRQDPGQGLRLIYYSQIVNDFQKGDIAEGYSVSREKKESFPLTVTSAQKNPTAFYLCASNWGGPGAQFFGPGTRLTVL.

J is TRBJ2-5 and V is TRBV12-3 or TRBV12-4; D unresolved. V shed 2 bases and J shed 2 bases, with 6 bases lying between them. The CDR3 sequence is 13 residues long. CDR3 bases: TGTGCCAGCAGTTTAAACCGGCAAGAGACCCAGTACTTC. It is translated as CASSLNRQETQYF.

The chain carries TRBV5-6 and TRBJ2-7, with D perhaps matching TRBD1 (5 bases). The length of the CDR3 is 14 residues. With 4 bases removed from V and 4 bases from J, the gap between germline ends came to 15 bases. The germline CDR1 and CDR2 sequences are SGHDT and YYEEEE. The CDR3 loop reads CASSPKDIRYEQYF. DNA of the CDR3: TGTGCCAGCAGCCCAAAGGACATTAGATACGAGCAGTACTTC. Supplemented by reference TRBV5-6 and TRBJ2-7, the full variable domain reads DAGVTQSPTHLIKTRGQQVTLRCSPKSGHDTVSWYQQALGQGPQFIFQYYEEEERQRGNFPDRFSGHQFPNYSSELNVNALLLGDSALYLCASSPKDIRYEQYFGPGTRLTVT.

The chain combines TRBV7-9 with TRBJ2-3, with 9 bases lining up with TRBD2. Germline CDR1 reads SEHNR; CDR2 reads FQNEAQ (reference sequence). J was trimmed by 2 bases and V by 3 bases; bases with no gene match: 3. This CDR3 comprises 15 residues. CDR3 region: CASSFLAGATDTQYF. The CDR3 nucleotides read TGTGCCAGCAGCTTTTTAGCGGGGGCCACAGATACGCAGTATTTT. The full variable domain, in which reference TRBV7-9 and TRBJ2-3 provide the parts outside the CDR3, is DTGVSQNPRHKITKRGQNVTFRCDPISEHNRLYWYRQTLGQGPEFLTYFQNEAQLEKSRLLSDRFSAERPKGSFSTLEIQRTEQGDSAMYLCASSFLAGATDTQYFGPGTRLTVL.

V is TRBV19 and J is TRBJ1-2, with a weak D call TRBD1 (6 bases). The CDR3 extends over 16 amino acids. V lost 3 bases, J lost 0 bases, and 14 bases lay in between. The V gene's germline CDR1 is LNHDA and CDR2 SQIVND (reference sequence). CDR3 amino acids: CASSILRDTTNYGYTF. In nucleotides, the CDR3 is TGTGCCAGTAGTATTCTCCGGGACACTACTAACTATGGCTACACCTTC.

This rearrangement joins TRBV28 to TRBJ1-6; D is undetermined. The CDR3 consists of 17 residues. CDR1 MDHEN and CDR2 SYDVKM come from the germline V gene. V lost 5 bases and J 0 bases, leaving 14 bases between the germline ends. The CDR3 here is CASSIRDLISYNSPLHF. The CDR3 DNA sequence: TGTGCCAGCAGTATCCGGGATCTCATCTCCTATAATTCACCCCTCCACTTT.

The genes are TRBV21-1 and TRBJ2-7; no DNA check was done on the table's D call, TRBD2. TRBV21-1 is a pseudogene segment. CDR3 length: 18 amino acids. The CDR3 DNA sequence: TGTGCCAGCAGCAAAAAAGGCGGGCTTCCCAATTGCCCTTACGAGCAGTACTTC. Residues: CASSKKGGLPNCPYEQYF.

V is TRBV19 and J is TRBJ1-3; D not resolved. This CDR3 has 13 amino acids. Germline assignment: CDR1 LNHDA and CDR2 SQIVND (reference sequence). V lost 5 bases, J lost 4 bases, and 9 bases lay in between. The DNA of the CDR3 is TGTGCCAGTAGTCCCGGGAGCGGAAACACCATATATTTT. Translated: CASSPGSGNTIYF.

The V and J genes are TRBV4-1 and TRBJ2-2, with 16 nucleotides matching TRBD2. V shed 4 bases, J shed 3 bases, and the junction held 5 bases outside the gene matches. CDR1 is MGHRA, CDR2 YSYEKL, per germline. The CDR3 sequence is 18 residues long. The CDR3: CASSRGLAGGLDTGELFF. CDR3 nucleotides: TGCGCCAGCAGCCGGGGACTAGCGGGGGGGCTGGACACCGGGGAGCTGTTTTTT.

This sequence joins TRBV7-6 and TRBJ1-5, with TRBD1 matching over 10 bases. CDR1 and CDR2 (germline): SGHVS, FNYEAQ. The CDR3 runs 15 residues. The V gene end was trimmed by 5 bases and the J gene end by 5 bases; junction bases not matched to a gene: 6. In nucleotides, the CDR3 is TGTGCCAGCAGCCAGGACAGGGGGTTGTATCAGCCCCAGCATTTT. This sequence encodes CASSQDRGLYQPQHF.

The J gene is TRBJ2-5, the V gene TRBV3-1 (or the pseudogene TRBV3-2); 9 bases match TRBD2. V gave up 3 bases and J gave up 3 bases; unmatched junction bases: 2. Germline CDR1 is LGHDT and CDR2 is YNNKEL (reference sequence). The CDR3 consists of 14 residues. The DNA of the CDR3 is TGTGCCAGCAGCCAGGCTAGCGGGGAAGAGACCCAGTACTTC. As protein: CASSQASGEETQYF.

The V call is TRBV7-9, the J call TRBJ1-2; a possible D gene is TRBD1 (6 bases). The CDR3 has 16 residues. CDR1 and CDR2 (germline): SEHNR, FQNEAQ (reference sequence). V gave up 1 base and J gave up 1 base, with 13 bases separating them. As DNA, the CDR3 is TGTGCCAGCAGCTTAGACAGGGAAGTCCATAACTATGGCTACACCTTC. The encoded protein is CASSLDREVHNYGYTF.

The chain is built from TRBV10-3 and TRBJ2-5, with 8 bases lining up with TRBD2. The CDR3 is made up of 16 amino acids. The germline V gene encodes CDR1 ENHRY and CDR2 SYGVKD. The V and J ends lost 0 bases and 4 bases, in that order; junction bases with no gene match: 7. The CDR3 bases are TGTGCCATCAGTGAGTCCGGAATTCTAGCGGGAGAGACCCAGTACTTC. It codes for CAISESGILAGETQYF.

The J gene is TRBJ2-1, the V gene TRBV3-1 (or the pseudogene TRBV3-2), with TRBD2 matching over 10 bases. The ends lost 1 base at V and 8 bases at J; junction bases unmatched: 5. The CDR3 loop spans 15 amino acids. The germline V gene has CDR1 LGHDT and CDR2 YNNKEL (reference sequence). The CDR3 loop is CASSQGGLAIDEQFF. In nucleotides, the CDR3 is TGTGCCAGCAGCCAAGGGGGACTAGCGATCGATGAGCAGTTCTTC.

The chain employs TRBV5-6 and TRBJ2-7; D perhaps matches TRBD2 (5 bases). V was pared by 0 bases and J by 12 bases, with 16 bases between. CDR3 size: 13 residues. The germline gives CDR1 SGHDT, CDR2 YYEEEE. The CDR3 DNA is TGTGCCAGCAGCTTGGCCGGTGTACCGGGGTTGTACTTC. Translating gives CASSLAGVPGLYF.

This clone has more than one count but fewer than ten. The chain links TRBV4-2 to TRBJ2-2, with TRBD1 identical over 8 bases. The CDR3 contains 15 residues. The germline V gene encodes CDR1 LGHNA and CDR2 YNFKEQ. After removal of 2 bases from V and 7 bases from J, the junction contained 6 bases not matched to a gene. CDR3 sequence reads: CASSQSGGLGGELFF. For the CDR3, the DNA is TGTGCCAGCAGCCAATCAGGGGGCCTGGGCGGGGAGCTGTTTTTT.

The CDR3 protein is CASPGLATGEQYF. The CDR3 coding sequence is TGTGCCAGTCCGGGACTAGCAACGGGCGAGCAGTACTTC. This chain links TRBV19 with TRBJ2-7, with 9 bases fitting TRBD2. Germline loops: CDR1 LNHDA, CDR2 SQIVND (reference sequence). This CDR3 comprises 13 residues. V lost 8 bases to trimming and J lost 6 bases; unmatched junction nucleotides: 8.

This chain uses TRBV7-9 with TRBJ2-3; weak D call: TRBD1 (6 bases). Germline V gene data show CDR1 as SEHNR and CDR2 as FQNEAQ (reference sequence). With 7 bases removed from V and 0 bases from J, the gap between germline ends came to 14 bases. The CDR3 runs 15 residues. Here the CDR3 DNA reads TGTGCCAGCAACCCGTACAGGGCTAGCACAGATACGCAGTATTTT. Translating it yields CASNPYRASTDTQYF.

The chain joins TRBV7-9 to TRBJ2-5; weak D call: TRBD2 (5 bases). Germline V gene lookup returns CDR1 SEHNR and CDR2 FQNEAQ (reference sequence). The CDR3 is 11 residues long. V gave up 4 bases and J gave up 5 bases, with 5 bases separating them. The CDR3 DNA is TGTGCCAGCAGCTCGGGGGAGACCCAGTACTTC. Residues: CASSSGETQYF.